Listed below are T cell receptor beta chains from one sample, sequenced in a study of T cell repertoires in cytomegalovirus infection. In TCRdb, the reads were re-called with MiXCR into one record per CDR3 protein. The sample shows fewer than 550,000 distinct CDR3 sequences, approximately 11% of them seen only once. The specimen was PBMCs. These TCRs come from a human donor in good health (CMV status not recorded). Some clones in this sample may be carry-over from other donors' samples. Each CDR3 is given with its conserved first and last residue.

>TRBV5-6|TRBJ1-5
CASSLEGVGQPQHF
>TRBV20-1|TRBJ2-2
CSARDEFGAGWAGELFF
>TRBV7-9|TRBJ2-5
CASSRDGQETQYF
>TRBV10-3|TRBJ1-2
CAISARRGREGGYTF
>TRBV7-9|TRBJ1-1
CASSHNLRVEPFF
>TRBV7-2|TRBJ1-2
CASSMDRGDGYTF
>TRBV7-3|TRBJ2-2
CASSATTRGGTGELFF
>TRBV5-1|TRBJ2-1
CASSCRTSGKLASYNEQFF
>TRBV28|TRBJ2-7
CASSSVRYSYEQYF
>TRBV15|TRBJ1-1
CATSTRTLLTPEAFF
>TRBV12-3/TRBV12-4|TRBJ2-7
CASSSLDRAREQYF
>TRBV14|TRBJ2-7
CASSQDGGSEQYF
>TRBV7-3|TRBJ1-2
CASSPSQGNYGYTF
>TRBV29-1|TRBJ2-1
CSVLFPASYNEQFF
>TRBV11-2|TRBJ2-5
CASSLNPRGGRETQYF
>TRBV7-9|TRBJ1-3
CASSFRGPISGNTIYF
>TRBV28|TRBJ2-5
CASSGGLAGGLQETQYF
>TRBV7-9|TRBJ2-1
CASSAGGIANEQFF
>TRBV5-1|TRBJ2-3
CASSRGGSADTQYF
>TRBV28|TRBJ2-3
CASSFGGNTDTQYF
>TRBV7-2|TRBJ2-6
CASSLPGANVLTF
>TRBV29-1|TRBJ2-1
CSVDLPDRTSYNEQFF
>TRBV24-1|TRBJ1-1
CATSKRPTGESPVCERGMNTEAFF
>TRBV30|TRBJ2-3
CAWSEGAITQYF
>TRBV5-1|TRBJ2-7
CASSTTSGSSYEQYF
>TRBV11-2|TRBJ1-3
CASSFWARDTSSGNTIYF
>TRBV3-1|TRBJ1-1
CASSSPDRAPEAFF
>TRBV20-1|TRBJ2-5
CSARDRGHNQETQYF
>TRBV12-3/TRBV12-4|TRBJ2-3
CASNLSGGAVDTQYF
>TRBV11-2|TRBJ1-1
CASSLRDRVSVNTEAFF
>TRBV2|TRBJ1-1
CASSEDRAGDTEAFF
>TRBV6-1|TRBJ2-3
CASSAQAGGTDTQYF
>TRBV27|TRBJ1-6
CASSLISGQGFSPLHF
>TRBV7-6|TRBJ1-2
CASSPGQAKDYGYTF
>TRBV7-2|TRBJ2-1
CASSTSGSLNEQFF
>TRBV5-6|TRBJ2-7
CASSRGPRGEQYF
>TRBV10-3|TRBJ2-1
CAIGPGLSSYNEQFF
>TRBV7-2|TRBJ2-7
CASSRQIVGGSSYEQYF
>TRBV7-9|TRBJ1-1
CASSLAQNTEAFF
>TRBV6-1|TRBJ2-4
CASSSGSRHIQYF
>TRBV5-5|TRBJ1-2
CASRRGNGYTF
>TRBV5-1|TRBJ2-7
CASSLVGGLTYEQYF
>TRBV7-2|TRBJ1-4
CASSLVAGVLEKLFF
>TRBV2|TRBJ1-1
CASTIRAEAFF
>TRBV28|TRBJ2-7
CASKQQSGTSYEQYF
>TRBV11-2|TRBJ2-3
CASSVFSTDTQYF
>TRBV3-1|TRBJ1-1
CASSQLQAGGEAFF
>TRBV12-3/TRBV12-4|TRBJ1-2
CASIPMGVGGYTF
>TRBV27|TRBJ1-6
CASSLGGGQNSPLHF
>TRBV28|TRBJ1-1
CASTGATEAFF
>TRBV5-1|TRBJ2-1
CASSYGTSGGSREQFF
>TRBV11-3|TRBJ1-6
CASSLEEGEHSPLHF
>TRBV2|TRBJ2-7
CASSRLQDGGTEQYF
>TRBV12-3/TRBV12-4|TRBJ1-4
CASSSGELTNEKLFF